This T cell receptor (beta chain) came from a study of blood T cells in healthy people across ages. Study results and caveats: Long-lived donors had more naive CD4+ cells and higher diversity than aged donors. While age rose, TCR beta diversity per million T cells dropped in a roughly linear way. In these data, TCR beta diversity tracked strongly with naive T cell percentage.

Sample donors were healthy Caucasian individuals that came from Russia, aged 6 to 90. Trimming cost V 6 bases and J 1 base, with 9 bases left between them. The CDR3 spans 13 residues. Points on this clonotype: Antigen unknown.

A second about 7 to 11 cycle PCR used barcoded and J-beta primers. In TCRdb, the 5' RACE reads were re-called with MiXCR into one record per CDR3 protein. The table records 910,000 or so distinct CDR3 sequences, roughly 50% of them present only once. The chain recombines TRBV12-3 or TRBV12-4 with TRBJ1-1; D perhaps matches TRBD1 (5 bases). Material for sequencing was blood. This clonotype was obtained from a woman aged 60-75 years in good health. The CDR3 coding sequence is TGTGCCAGCAGGCAGGGTGAGAACACTGAAGCTTTCTTT. Protein sequence: CASRQGENTEAFF.